The entry that follows covers one TCR beta chain sequence. The antigen remains unidentified. The read terminates 3 residues ahead of where the CDR3 ends, so the germline J gene completes it. The V segment lost 6 bases and the J segment 6 bases; nucleotides outside the gene matches: 9. The CDR3 has 15 amino acids. Looked up from germline, CDR1 is LNHDA and CDR2 is SQIVND (reference sequence). This entry is derived from a study of T cell clonality in common variable immunodeficiency. Broader study findings: Fewer deletions and N-nucleotide insertions were reportedly seen in common variable immunodeficiency TCR beta sequences.

Sequenced by immunoSEQ multiplex PCR; TCRdb stores in-frame clones only, minus some. The sample contains just over 15,000 clones, none occurring once; 9.5% to 15% lies in the top ten. The sequenced material came from peripheral blood mononuclear cells. J is TRBJ2-7 and V is TRBV19; 12 bases align to TRBD2. The TCR comes from a human donor with common variable immunodeficiency. The sequenced CDR3 bases are TGTGCCAGTAGCCCGACTAGCGGGAGAGACGGCGAG. As protein: CASSPTSGRDGE. The complete CDR3 protein is CASSPTSGRDGEQYF.